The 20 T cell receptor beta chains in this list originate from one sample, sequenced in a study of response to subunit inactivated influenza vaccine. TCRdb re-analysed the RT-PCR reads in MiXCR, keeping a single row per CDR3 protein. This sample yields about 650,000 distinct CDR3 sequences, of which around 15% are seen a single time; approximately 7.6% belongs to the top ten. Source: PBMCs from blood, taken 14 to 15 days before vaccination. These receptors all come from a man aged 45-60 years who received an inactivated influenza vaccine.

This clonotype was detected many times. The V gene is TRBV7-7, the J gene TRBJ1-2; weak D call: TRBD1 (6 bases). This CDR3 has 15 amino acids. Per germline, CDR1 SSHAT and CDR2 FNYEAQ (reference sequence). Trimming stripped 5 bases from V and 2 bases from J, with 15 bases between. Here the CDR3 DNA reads TGTGCCAGCAGCCCATTGGACAGCGACAACTATGGCTACACCTTC. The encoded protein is CASSPLDSDNYGYTF.

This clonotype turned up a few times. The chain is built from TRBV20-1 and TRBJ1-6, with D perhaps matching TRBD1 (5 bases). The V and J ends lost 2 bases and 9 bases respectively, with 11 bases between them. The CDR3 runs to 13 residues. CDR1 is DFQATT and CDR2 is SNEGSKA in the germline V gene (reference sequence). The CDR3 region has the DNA TGCAGTGCTAGACAGGGAGGAATTTCACCCCTCCACTTT. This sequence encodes CSARQGGISPLHF.

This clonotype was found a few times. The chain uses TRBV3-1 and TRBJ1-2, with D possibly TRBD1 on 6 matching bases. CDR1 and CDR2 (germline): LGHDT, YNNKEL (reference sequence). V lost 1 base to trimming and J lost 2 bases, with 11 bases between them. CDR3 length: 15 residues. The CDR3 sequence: CASSQVGQLNYGYTF. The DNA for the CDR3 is TGTGCCAGCAGCCAAGTCGGACAGCTAAACTATGGCTACACCTTC.

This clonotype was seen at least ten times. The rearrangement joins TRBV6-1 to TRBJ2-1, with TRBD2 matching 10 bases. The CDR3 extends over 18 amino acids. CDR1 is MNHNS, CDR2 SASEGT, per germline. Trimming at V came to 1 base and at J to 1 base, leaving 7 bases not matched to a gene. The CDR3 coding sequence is TGTGCCAGCAGTGAAGGGCTAGCGGGAGTCCCGTCCTACAATGAGCAGTTCTTC. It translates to CASSEGLAGVPSYNEQFF.

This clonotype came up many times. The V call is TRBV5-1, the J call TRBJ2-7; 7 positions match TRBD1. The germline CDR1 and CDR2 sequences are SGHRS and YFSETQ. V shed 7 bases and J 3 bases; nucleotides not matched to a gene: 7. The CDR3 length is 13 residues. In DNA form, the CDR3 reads TGCGCCAGCCGACGGACAGGCGTCTACGAGCAGTACTTC. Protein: CASRRTGVYEQYF.

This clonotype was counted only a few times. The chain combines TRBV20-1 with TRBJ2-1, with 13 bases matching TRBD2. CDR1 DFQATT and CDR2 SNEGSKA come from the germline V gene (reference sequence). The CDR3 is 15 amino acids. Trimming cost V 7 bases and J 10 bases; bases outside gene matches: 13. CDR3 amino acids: CSETDTSGGAREQFF. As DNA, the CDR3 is TGCAGTGAAACTGACACTAGCGGGGGGGCCAGAGAGCAGTTCTTC.

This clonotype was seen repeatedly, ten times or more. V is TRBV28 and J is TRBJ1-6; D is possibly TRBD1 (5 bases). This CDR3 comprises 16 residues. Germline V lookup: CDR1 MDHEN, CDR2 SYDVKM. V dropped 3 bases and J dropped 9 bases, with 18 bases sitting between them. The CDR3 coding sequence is TGTGCCAGCAGTTTTGTAGGGCTCGGGGGACGTTCACCCCTCCACTTT. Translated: CASSFVGLGGRSPLHF.

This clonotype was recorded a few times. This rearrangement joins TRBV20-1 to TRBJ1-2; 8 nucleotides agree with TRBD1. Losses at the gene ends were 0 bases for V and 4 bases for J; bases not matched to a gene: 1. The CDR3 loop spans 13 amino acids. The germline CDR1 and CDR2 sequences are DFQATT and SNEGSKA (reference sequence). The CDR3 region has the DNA TGCAGTGCTAGAGAAGACAGGGGCTATGGCTACACCTTC. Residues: CSAREDRGYGYTF.

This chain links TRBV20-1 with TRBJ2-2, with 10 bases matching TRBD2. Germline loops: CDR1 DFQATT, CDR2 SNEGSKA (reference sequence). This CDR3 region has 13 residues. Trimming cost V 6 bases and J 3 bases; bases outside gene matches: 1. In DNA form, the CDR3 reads TGCAGTGCAGGACTAGCGGACACCGGGGAGCTGTTTTTT. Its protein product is CSAGLADTGELFF.

CDR3 residues: CASSRPGHKNTEAFF. CDR3 DNA: TGTGCCAGCAGCCGCCCGGGACACAAGAACACTGAAGCTTTCTTT. The V call is TRBV7-8, the J call TRBJ1-1; the D gene is possibly TRBD1 (6 bases). Germline values: CDR1 SGHVS, CDR2 FQNEAQ. The V end lost 5 bases, the J end lost 1 base, and 14 bases lay between the germline ends. This CDR3 region has 15 residues.

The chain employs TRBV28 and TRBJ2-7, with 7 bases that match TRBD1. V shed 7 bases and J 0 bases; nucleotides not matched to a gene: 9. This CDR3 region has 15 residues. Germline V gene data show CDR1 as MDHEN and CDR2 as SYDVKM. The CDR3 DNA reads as TGTGCCAGCACCGCGACAGGGACCGGCTCCTACGAGCAGTACTTC. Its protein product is CASTATGTGSYEQYF.

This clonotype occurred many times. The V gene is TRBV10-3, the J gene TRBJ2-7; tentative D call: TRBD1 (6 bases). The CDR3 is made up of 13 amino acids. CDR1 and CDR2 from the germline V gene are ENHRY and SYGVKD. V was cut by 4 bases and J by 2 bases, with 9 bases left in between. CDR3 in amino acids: CAISGEGAYEQYF. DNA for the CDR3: TGTGCCATCAGTGGCGAGGGGGCCTACGAGCAGTACTTC.

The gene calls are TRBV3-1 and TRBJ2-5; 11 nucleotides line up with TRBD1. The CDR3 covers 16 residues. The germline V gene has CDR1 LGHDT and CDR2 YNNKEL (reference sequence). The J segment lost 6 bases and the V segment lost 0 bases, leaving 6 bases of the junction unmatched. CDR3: CASSQDLGTGGKTQYF. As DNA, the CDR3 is TGTGCCAGCAGCCAAGATTTAGGGACAGGGGGGAAGACCCAGTACTTC.

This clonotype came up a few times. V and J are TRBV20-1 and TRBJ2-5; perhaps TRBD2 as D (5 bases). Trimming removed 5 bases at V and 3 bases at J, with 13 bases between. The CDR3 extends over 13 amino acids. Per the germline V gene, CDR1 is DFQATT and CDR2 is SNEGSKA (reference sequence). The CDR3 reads CSAVVGSEETQYF. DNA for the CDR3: TGCAGTGCTGTCGTTGGGAGTGAAGAGACCCAGTACTTC.

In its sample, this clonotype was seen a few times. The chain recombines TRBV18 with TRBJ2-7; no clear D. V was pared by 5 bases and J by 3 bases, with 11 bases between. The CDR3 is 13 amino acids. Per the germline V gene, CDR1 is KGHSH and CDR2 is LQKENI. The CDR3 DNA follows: TGTGCCAGCTCAGGTTTGTCCATCTACGAGCAGTACTTC. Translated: CASSGLSIYEQYF.

The CDR3 sequence is CASTEERTSYEQYF. CDR3 sequence (DNA): TGTGCCAGCACCGAGGAACGGACCTCCTACGAGCAGTACTTC. This chain links TRBV28 with TRBJ2-7; D is unresolved. Trimming took off 7 bases at V and 0 bases at J, with 13 bases between the two ends. The CDR3 is made up of 14 amino acids. Germline V gene data show CDR1 as MDHEN and CDR2 as SYDVKM.

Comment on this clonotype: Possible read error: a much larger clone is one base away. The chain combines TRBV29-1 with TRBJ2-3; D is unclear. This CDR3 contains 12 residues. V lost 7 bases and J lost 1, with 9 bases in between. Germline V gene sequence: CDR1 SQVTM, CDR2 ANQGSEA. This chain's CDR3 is CSAWSGTDTQYF. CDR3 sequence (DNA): TGCAGCGCGTGGTCCGGCACAGATACGCAGTATTTT.

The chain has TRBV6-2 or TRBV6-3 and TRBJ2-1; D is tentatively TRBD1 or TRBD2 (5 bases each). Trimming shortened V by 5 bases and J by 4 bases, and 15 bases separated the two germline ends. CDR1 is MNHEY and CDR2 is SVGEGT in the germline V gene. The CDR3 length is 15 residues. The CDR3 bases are TGTGCCAGCAGTCGAACGGGGCCAGCATACAATGAGCAGTTCTTC. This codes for CASSRTGPAYNEQFF.

The CDR3 reads CAIRAAGGYEQYF. The CDR3 bases are TGTGCCATCAGAGCAGCGGGAGGCTACGAGCAGTACTTC. J is TRBJ2-7 and V is TRBV10-3; 9 nucleotides agree with TRBD2. Trimming took 6 bases from V and 3 from J; bases not matched to a gene: 3. The CDR3 runs 13 residues. Germline loops: CDR1 ENHRY, CDR2 SYGVKD.

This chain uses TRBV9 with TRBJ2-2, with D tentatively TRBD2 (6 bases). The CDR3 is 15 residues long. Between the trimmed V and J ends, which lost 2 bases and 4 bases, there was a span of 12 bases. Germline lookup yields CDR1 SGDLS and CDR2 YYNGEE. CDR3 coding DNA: TGTGCCAGCAGCGTCGGGAGTTCGGTCACCGGGGAGCTGTTTTTT. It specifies CASSVGSSVTGELFF.